Presented here are 20 T cell receptor beta chains from one specimen sequenced in a study of blood T cell repertoires in COVID-19. Assay: immunoSEQ multiplex PCR; the TCRdb copy retains only in-frame clones and omits some. The repertoire holds some 220,000 clones, with roughly 85% as singletons. Sequenced material: peripheral blood. The receptors come from a woman younger than 35 who had recovered from COVID-19.

This clone appeared a single time. This chain joins TRBV7-2 and TRBJ2-1; TRBD2 might be the D (6 bases). The V gene lost 3 bases and the J gene lost 5 bases, with 14 bases spanning the gap. The CDR3 is made up of 15 amino acids. CDR1 and CDR2 (germline): SGHTA, FQGNSA. CDR3 protein: CASSFSSGLHNEQFF. As DNA, the CDR3 is TGTGCCAGCAGCTTCTCCTCCGGACTACACAATGAGCAGTTCTTC.

The rearrangement joins TRBV15 to TRBJ2-3; D is uncertain. V lost 0 bases and J lost 0, with 13 bases in between. Germline V CDR1 and CDR2: LNHNV, YYDKDF (reference sequence). The CDR3 spans 17 residues. CDR3 sequence reads: CATSRDIGGTSTDTQYF. Here the CDR3 DNA reads TGTGCCACCAGCAGAGATATTGGCGGTACTAGCACAGATACGCAGTATTTT.

The chain links TRBV6-5 to TRBJ2-2, with a weak D call TRBD2 (5 bases). This CDR3 is built from 14 residues. Germline CDR1 MNHEY, CDR2 SVGAGI. V dropped 9 bases and J dropped 6 bases, with 17 bases sitting between them. CDR3 amino acids: CASESGIPSGELFF. The CDR3, as DNA: TGTGCCAGTGAGTCCGGGATCCCCTCCGGGGAGCTGTTTTTT.

This clone occurred a few times. The V call is TRBV7-2, the J call TRBJ2-2, with 7 bases identical to TRBD2. Germline CDR1 SGHTA, CDR2 FQGNSA. The CDR3 spans 12 residues. Unmatched junction bases numbered 5, after V lost 8 bases and J lost 8 bases. DNA of the CDR3: TGTGCCAGCGTACTAGCGTCGGGGGAGCTGTTTTTT. This gives the protein CASVLASGELFF.

The V gene is TRBV7-3, the J gene TRBJ2-3; 7 nucleotides match TRBD1. This CDR3 is built from 15 residues. The germline V gene has CDR1 SGHTA and CDR2 FQGTGA. V trimming: 6 bases; J trimming: 2 bases; junction bases outside the gene matches: 8. The CDR3, as DNA: TGTGCCAGCAGTCAACAGACAGGGAACACAGATACGCAGTATTTT. Translation: CASSQQTGNTDTQYF.

This clone was seen just once. V gene TRBV7-9 combines with J gene TRBJ1-4; D might be TRBD1 (6 bases). The CDR3 covers 18 residues. Trimming removed 2 bases at V and 1 base at J, with 17 bases between. CDR1 SEHNR and CDR2 FQNEAQ come from the germline V gene (reference sequence). CDR3 amino acids: CASSLPQETGLTNEKLFF. Written as DNA, the CDR3 is TGTGCCAGCAGCTTACCGCAGGAAACAGGGTTAACTAATGAAAAACTGTTTTTT.

The rearrangement joins TRBV7-3 to TRBJ2-1; D is perhaps TRBD2 (7 bases). Germline-derived CDR1 and CDR2 are SGHTA and FQGTGA. The V end was cut by 2 bases, the J end by 4 bases, with 12 bases between. The length of the CDR3 is 15 residues. The CDR3 coding sequence is TGTGCCAGCAGCTTATTGGGGGGGCTATACAATGAGCAGTTCTTC. It specifies CASSLLGGLYNEQFF. The variable domain in full, completed from reference TRBV7-3 and TRBJ2-1, reads GAGVSQTPSNKVTEKGKYVELRCDPISGHTALYWYRQSLGQGPEFLIYFQGTGAADDSGLPNDRFFAVRPEGSVSTLKIQRTERGDSAVYLCASSLLGGLYNEQFFGPGTRLTVL.

The chain carries TRBV9 and TRBJ2-1; TRBD2 agrees at 8 bases. The germline gives CDR1 SGDLS, CDR2 YYNGEE. CDR3 length equals 15 residues. J was trimmed by 8 bases and V by 3 bases; bases with no gene match: 10. The CDR3 is CASSELGGTRYEQFF. For the CDR3, the DNA is TGTGCCAGCAGCGAACTTGGTGGGACTAGGTATGAGCAGTTCTTC.

The chain joins TRBV5-6 to TRBJ2-7, with TRBD2 identical over 9 bases. The J segment lost 5 bases and the V segment lost 5 bases, leaving 8 bases of the junction unmatched. Per germline, CDR1 SGHDT and CDR2 YYEEEE. CDR3 size: 14 residues. The CDR3 protein is CASRPGLATDEQYF. In nucleotides, the CDR3 is TGTGCCAGCAGGCCGGGACTAGCTACCGACGAGCAGTACTTC.

The CDR3 coding sequence is TGTGCCAGCAGCTTAGTTCCAGGACAAGCTCGAATTGAGTTCTTC. Amino acids: CASSLVPGQARIEFF. The chain employs TRBV7-2 and TRBJ2-1; D perhaps matches TRBD1 (5 bases). Germline values: CDR1 SGHTA, CDR2 FQGNSA. V lost 1 base and J lost 14, with 21 bases in between. The CDR3 totals 15 residues.

The chain recombines TRBV5-6 with TRBJ1-2; 7 nucleotides match TRBD1. Trimming at V came to 3 bases and at J to 4 bases, leaving 9 bases not matched to a gene. Germline V gene data show CDR1 as SGHDT and CDR2 as YYEEEE. The CDR3 is 15 residues long. In nucleotides, the CDR3 is TGTGCCAGCAGCTACCTCGACAGGGACGGCTATGGCTACACCTTC. Translation gives CASSYLDRDGYGYTF.

This clone was observed a few times. The CDR3 DNA reads as TGTGCCAGCTCACGATTCCCGGGCCCCGGGGACTATGGCTACACCTTC. It codes for CASSRFPGPGDYGYTF. V gene TRBV28 combines with J gene TRBJ1-2; D remains unclear. V lost 8 bases and J 3 bases, leaving 22 bases between the germline ends. CDR1 is MDHEN and CDR2 is SYDVKM in the germline V gene. The CDR3 length is 16 residues.

This rearrangement joins TRBV7-3 to TRBJ2-1, with 11 bases aligning to TRBD2. V was pared by 3 bases and J by 2 bases, with 6 bases of the junction left unmatched. The germline CDR1 and CDR2 sequences are SGHTA and FQGTGA. The CDR3 is 17 residues long. CDR3: CASSFYGGLAAYNEQFF. The CDR3 region has the DNA TGTGCCAGCAGCTTCTACGGGGGACTAGCGGCCTACAATGAGCAGTTCTTC.

The V gene is TRBV12-5, the J gene TRBJ1-1; 8 nucleotides align to TRBD1. This CDR3 is built from 15 residues. Germline V CDR1 and CDR2: LGHNT, FRNRAP. The trim removed 5 bases at V and 6 bases at J, leaving 11 bases unmatched. CDR3 coding DNA: TGTGCTAGTGGTGACACGACAGGGGAAGTCTCTGAAGCTTTCTTT. This codes for CASGDTTGEVSEAFF. The whole variable domain, filled in from reference TRBV12-5 and TRBJ1-1, reads DARVTQTPRHKVTEMGQEVTMRCQPILGHNTVFWYRQTMMQGLELLAYFRNRAPLDDSGMPKDRFSAEMPDATLATLKIQPSEPRDSAVYFCASGDTTGEVSEAFFGQGTRLTVV.

This clone was seen only once. This rearrangement joins TRBV13 to TRBJ2-1; tentative D call: TRBD1 (5 bases). Germline CDR1 is PRHDT and CDR2 is FYEKMQ (reference sequence). The ends were cut back, 0 bases at V and 3 bases at J, with 6 bases in the middle. The CDR3 runs to 14 residues. CDR3 sequence (DNA): TGTGCCAGCAGCTTAGGACAGGACTACAATGAGCAGTTCTTC. It is translated as CASSLGQDYNEQFF.

This clone came up a few times. The V call is TRBV11-2, the J call TRBJ2-7; possibly TRBD2 for D (5 bases). Germline CDR1 SGHAT, CDR2 FQNNGV. The CDR3 runs 13 residues. V lost 1 base and J 4 bases, leaving 8 bases between the germline ends. This chain's CDR3 is CASSLGRTYEQYF. For the CDR3, the DNA is TGTGCCAGCAGCTTAGGACGGACTTACGAGCAGTACTTC.

The V and J genes are TRBV28 and TRBJ1-3, with TRBD1 identical over 8 bases. CDR1 is MDHEN, CDR2 SYDVKM, per germline. The CDR3 sequence is 16 residues long. V dropped 3 bases and J dropped 1; count of bases not matched to a gene: 5. The chain's CDR3 is CASSFGQGRSGNTIYF. The CDR3 coding sequence is TGTGCCAGCAGTTTCGGACAGGGCCGTTCTGGAAACACCATATATTTT.

V and J are TRBV7-7 and TRBJ2-7, with D tentatively TRBD1 (5 bases). Germline assignment: CDR1 SSHAT and CDR2 FNYEAQ (reference sequence). With 2 bases removed from V and 3 bases from J, the gap between germline ends came to 8 bases. This CDR3 has 13 amino acids. The CDR3 reads CASSLTDSYEQYF. The CDR3 coding sequence is TGTGCCAGCAGCTTAACCGACAGCTACGAGCAGTACTTC.

The chain is built from TRBV24-1 and TRBJ1-2; TRBD1 matches at 10 bases. Germline trimming cut 3 bases from V and 8 bases from J; bases unmatched to any gene: 17. In germline, CDR1 is KGHDR, CDR2 SFDVKD. The CDR3 extends over 18 amino acids. CDR3 sequence: CATSDEEGDRGSLSGYTF. The DNA of the CDR3 is TGTGCCACCAGTGATGAAGAAGGGGACAGGGGTTCTTTGAGCGGCTACACCTTC.

The count of this clone is one. The CDR3 DNA is TGTGCCAGTAGTAATTCAAGGGGTACCCATCAGCCCCAGCATTTT. This sequence encodes CASSNSRGTHQPQHF. The gene calls are TRBV19 and TRBJ1-5, with a possible D match to TRBD1 (5 bases). This CDR3 comprises 15 residues. CDR1 is LNHDA and CDR2 is SQIVND in the germline V gene (reference sequence). The V end lost 4 bases, the J end lost 5 bases, and 15 bases lay between the germline ends.